This entry lists 17 T cell receptor beta chains sequenced from one sample in a study of T cell responses to AZD1222 COVID-19 vaccine. TCRdb's table, derived via immunoSEQ multiplex PCR, lists solely in-frame clones and lacks some. The table includes 100,000 to 150,000 clones, 75% to 90% detected once. Here the sequenced sample was peripheral blood, taken on day 0 of AZD1222 vaccination. These receptors all stem from an adult in good health.

The V gene is TRBV2, the J gene TRBJ2-1, with D unresolved. Trimming pared 6 bases from V and 0 bases from J, leaving 3 bases between. Germline lookup yields CDR1 SNHLY and CDR2 FYNNEI. CDR3 length equals 12 residues. The CDR3: CASRGSYNEQFF. The CDR3 nucleotides are TGTGCCAGCAGGGGCTCCTACAATGAGCAGTTCTTC.

The V gene is TRBV27, the J gene TRBJ2-5; 9 bases fit TRBD1. This CDR3 region has 14 residues. J lost 5 bases, V lost 4 bases, and 5 bases had no gene match. Germline V gene data show CDR1 as MNHEY and CDR2 as SMNVEV (reference sequence). The CDR3 DNA follows: TGTGCCAGCAGTTATGCGGGACAGGGTGAGACCCAGTACTTC. Translating it yields CASSYAGQGETQYF.

The CDR3 region is CASSEAAGSRYTF. Here the CDR3 DNA reads TGTGCCAGCAGTGAAGCGGCAGGCTCGCGCTACACCTTC. The chain recombines TRBV6-1 with TRBJ1-2; D is unresolved. The CDR3 has 13 amino acids. The germline V gene has CDR1 MNHNS and CDR2 SASEGT. Trimming pared 0 bases from V and 9 bases from J, leaving 11 bases between.

The chain couples TRBV6-5 to TRBJ2-3; maybe TRBD1 (5 bases). The germline CDR1 and CDR2 sequences are MNHEY and SVGAGI. The CDR3 length is 14 residues. Trimming pared 6 bases from V and 2 bases from J, leaving 12 bases between. The CDR3 nucleotides are TGTGCCAGCAGGCGCCAGGGCTACACAGATACGCAGTATTTT. Protein product: CASRRQGYTDTQYF.

This rearrangement joins TRBV4-2 to TRBJ1-1; D remains ambiguous. Germline V CDR1 and CDR2: LGHNA, YNFKEQ. The V gene lost 1 base and the J gene lost 6 bases, with 12 bases spanning the gap. This CDR3 has 14 residues. The CDR3 loop is CASSQGVGPPEAFF. CDR3 coding DNA: TGTGCCAGCAGCCAAGGAGTAGGCCCTCCTGAAGCTTTCTTT.

The chain combines TRBV12-3 or TRBV12-4 with TRBJ2-7; D gene uncertain. CDR3 length: 12 amino acids. The V gene lost 4 bases and the J gene lost 7 bases, with 11 bases spanning the gap. The CDR3, as DNA: TGTGCCAGCAGTTCGTGGTTTGAGGAGCAGTACTTC. It encodes CASSSWFEEQYF.

The chain recombines TRBV3-1 (or the pseudogene TRBV3-2) with TRBJ2-1; a possible D gene is TRBD2 (5 bases). Between the trimmed V and J ends, which lost 7 bases and 9 bases, there was a span of 19 bases. Germline-derived CDR1 and CDR2 are LGHDT and YNNKEL (reference sequence). This CDR3 has 14 amino acids. The CDR3 is CASTVASSKREQFF. CDR3 in DNA: TGTGCCAGCACCGTGGCTAGCTCAAAACGTGAGCAGTTCTTC.

This chain links TRBV9 with TRBJ2-1; 10 bases align to TRBD1. The V segment lost 3 bases and the J segment 9 bases; nucleotides outside the gene matches: 18. CDR3 length: 18 residues. Germline V gene sequence: CDR1 SGDLS, CDR2 YYNGEE. The CDR3: CASSAPRDRGDTMGEQFF. In nucleotides, the CDR3 is TGTGCCAGCAGCGCCCCCCGGGACAGGGGCGACACTATGGGTGAGCAGTTCTTC.

V gene TRBV2 combines with J gene TRBJ1-2; the D gene is possibly TRBD1 (6 bases). The CDR3 runs 14 residues. In germline, CDR1 is SNHLY, CDR2 FYNNEI. Trimming left V 8 bases short and J 5 bases short, with 18 bases between. CDR3 bases: TGTGCCAGCCCCCGACAGGCCTCAAGTTATGGCTACACCTTC. It yields the protein CASPRQASSYGYTF.

V and J are TRBV18 and TRBJ2-3; tentatively, D is TRBD1 or TRBD2 (5 bases each). The CDR3 is 14 amino acids. V lost 2 bases and J lost 4, with 10 bases in between. CDR1 is KGHSH, CDR2 LQKENI, per germline. CDR3 protein: CASSPEGTADTQYF. CDR3 bases: TGTGCCAGCTCACCAGAAGGGACCGCAGATACGCAGTATTTT.

The chain has TRBV27 and TRBJ2-6, with 12 positions matching TRBD1. This CDR3 is 16 amino acids long. J was trimmed by 3 bases and V by 10 bases; bases with no gene match: 7. The germline gives CDR1 MNHEY, CDR2 SMNVEV (reference sequence). This CDR3 reads CATRDRGPLGANVLTF. In DNA form, the CDR3 reads TGTGCCACCCGGGACAGGGGGCCTCTTGGGGCCAACGTCCTGACTTTC.

The chain is built from TRBV5-6 and TRBJ1-4; tentative D call: TRBD1 (6 bases). V lost 0 bases and J lost 3, with 9 bases in between. This CDR3 has 15 amino acids. CDR1 is SGHDT, CDR2 YYEEEE, per germline. CDR3 DNA: TGTGCCAGCAGCTTGGAACAGGGCCCTAATGAAAAACTGTTTTTT. It is translated as CASSLEQGPNEKLFF.

V is TRBV18 and J is TRBJ1-1, with 7 bases aligning to TRBD1. Germline V CDR1 and CDR2: KGHSH, LQKENI. Unmatched junction bases numbered 5, after V lost 8 bases and J lost 2 bases. The CDR3 has 13 residues. The CDR3: CASARQGNTEAFF. CDR3 bases: TGTGCCAGCGCCCGACAGGGTAACACTGAAGCTTTCTTT.

The chain joins TRBV10-1 to TRBJ2-3; perhaps TRBD2 as D (6 bases). V lost 0 bases and J 1 base, leaving 11 bases between the germline ends. This CDR3 region has 16 residues. Germline V gene data show CDR1 as WNHNN and CDR2 as SYGVQD (reference sequence). The CDR3 loop is CASSESDGGGTDTQYF. DNA for the CDR3: TGCGCCAGCAGTGAGTCGGACGGGGGAGGCACAGATACGCAGTATTTT.

The chain is built from TRBV6-5 and TRBJ1-2; 9 nucleotides agree with TRBD1. The CDR3 runs 14 residues. Germline V CDR1 and CDR2: MNHEY, SVGAGI. The trim removed 6 bases at V and 1 base at J, leaving 3 bases unmatched. The CDR3 nucleotides read TGTGCCAGCAGCCGGGACAGGGATAACTATGGCTACACCTTC. Its translation: CASSRDRDNYGYTF.

V is TRBV5-6 and J is TRBJ2-3, with D possibly matching TRBD2 (6 bases). Germline CDR1 is SGHDT and CDR2 is YYEEEE. The CDR3 has 15 residues. Between the trimmed V and J ends, which lost 5 bases and 0 bases, there was a span of 13 bases. The CDR3 reads CASREGITSTDTQYF. The CDR3 nucleotides are TGTGCCAGCAGGGAGGGGATTACTAGCACAGATACGCAGTATTTT.

The chain carries TRBV6-2 or TRBV6-3 and TRBJ2-7, with TRBD1 identical over 10 bases. The CDR3 sequence is 15 residues long. Germline CDR1 is MNHEY and CDR2 is SVGEGT. J was trimmed by 3 bases and V by 2 bases; bases with no gene match: 4. The CDR3 region has the DNA TGTGCCAGCAGTTACCGCCGGGACAGGGGCTACGAGCAGTACTTC. Its translation: CASSYRRDRGYEQYF.